These T cell receptor beta chains were read from a single sample in a study of blood T cell repertoires in COVID-19. Measured with immunoSEQ multiplex PCR; TCRdb has only the in-frame clones, and not every one. The sample comprises around 300,000 clones, nearly 90% of which are singletons, and less than 9.5% rests with the top ten. The specimen was PBMCs or T cells enriched from blood (not recorded which). These receptors all come from a woman aged 30 to 39 who had recovered from COVID-19. CDR3s leave out the opening cysteine and the closing phenylalanine or tryptophan.

>TRBJ2-3|TRBV5-1
ASSSITSGTLSTDTQY
>TRBJ2-7|TRBV12-1
AGIITSGTYEQY
>TRBJ1-3|TRBV28
ASSFLSQGANTIY
>TRBJ2-2|TRBV5-4
ASSQNGELF
>TRBJ1-6|TRBV18
ASSGRQGRDNSPLH
>TRBJ2-3|TRBV28
ASSSQGSTDTQY
>TRBJ2-4|TRBV27
ASRLGGLGTSRGKNIQY
>TRBJ2-7|TRBV19
ASSTGQGSSYEQY
>TRBJ1-4|TRBV25-1
ASSVHLGFGEKLF
>TRBJ2-7|TRBV14
ASSPWTGNYEQY